This TCR beta chain comes out of a study of blood T cell repertoires in COVID-19. About the research overall: The origin of the acute and convalescent COVID-19 samples was the United States, Italy and Spain. The analysed material was cDNA or gDNA that came from T cells, B-cell-depleted T cells, or PBMCs.

Germline V gene lookup returns CDR1 SGHRS and CDR2 YFSETQ. V was pared by 2 bases and J by 5 bases, with 16 bases between. The CDR3 is made up of 15 amino acids. Original data processing: Amplified reference gene primers provided the basis for estimating nucleated cell counts. Libraries were prepared by immunoSEQ multiplex PCR; TCRdb keeps only in-frame clonotypes and omits some of them. Clone size and the V and J calls come from that table; the DNA yielded D and trimming. The sample gives around 250,000 clones, approximately 91% of which show up once; 0.94% is in the top ten. The source is a woman in her thirties or forties who had recovered from COVID-19. Sequences were obtained from peripheral blood. The chain uses TRBV5-1 and TRBJ1-1; no clear D gene. The CDR3 DNA is TGCGCCAGCAGCTTTAGCGGGGAAGTCGGGACTGAAGCTTTCTTT. Translating gives CASSFSGEVGTEAFF.